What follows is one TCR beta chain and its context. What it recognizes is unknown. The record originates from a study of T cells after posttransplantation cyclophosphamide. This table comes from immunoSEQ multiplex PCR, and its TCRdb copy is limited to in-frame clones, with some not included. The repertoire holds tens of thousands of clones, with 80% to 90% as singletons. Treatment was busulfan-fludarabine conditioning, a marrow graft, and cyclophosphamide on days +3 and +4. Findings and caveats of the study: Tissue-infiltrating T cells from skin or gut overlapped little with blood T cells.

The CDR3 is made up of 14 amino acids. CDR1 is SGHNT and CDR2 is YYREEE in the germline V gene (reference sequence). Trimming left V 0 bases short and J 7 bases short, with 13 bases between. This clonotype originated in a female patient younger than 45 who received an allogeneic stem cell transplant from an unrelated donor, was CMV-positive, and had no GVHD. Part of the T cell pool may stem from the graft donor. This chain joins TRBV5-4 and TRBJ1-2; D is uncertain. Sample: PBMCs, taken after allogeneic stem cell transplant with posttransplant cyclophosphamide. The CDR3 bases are TGTGCCAGCAGCTTGGTGCCAGCCTCGGGTGGCTACACCTTC. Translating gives CASSLVPASGGYTF.